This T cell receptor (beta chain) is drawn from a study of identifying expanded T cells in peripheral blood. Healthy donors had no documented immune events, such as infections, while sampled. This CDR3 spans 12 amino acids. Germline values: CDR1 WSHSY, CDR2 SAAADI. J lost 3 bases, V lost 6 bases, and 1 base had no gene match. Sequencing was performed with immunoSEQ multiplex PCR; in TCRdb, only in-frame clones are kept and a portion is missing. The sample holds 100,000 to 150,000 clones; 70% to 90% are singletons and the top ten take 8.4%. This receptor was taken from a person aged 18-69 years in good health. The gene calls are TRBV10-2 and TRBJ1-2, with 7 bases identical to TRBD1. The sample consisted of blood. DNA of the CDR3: TGCGCCAGCAGGGGGACAGACTATGGCTACACCTTC. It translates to CASRGTDYGYTF.